This is a list of T cell receptor beta chains from one sample in a study of Graves' ophthalmopathy and Graves' hyperthyroidism. TCRdb itself ran the multiplex PCR reads through MiXCR, one entry per CDR3 protein. In the table there are about 1.2 million distinct CDR3 sequences, less than 45% of which are singletons. Sequencing was done on a sample of peripheral blood or thyroid tissue (not recorded which). Every receptor here comes from an adult man with Graves' hyperthyroidism. CDR3s include the opening cysteine and the closing phenylalanine or tryptophan. The D gene is left open where the match is weak. Size is omitted from some rows. Given values are once, few, many or a class for expanded clones.

CDR3 protein: CATSLRVGDSPLHF
CDR3 DNA: TGTGCCACCAGCTTGAGGGTTGGGGATTCACCCCTCCACTTT
V gene: TRBV15
clone size: NA
D gene: NA
J gene: TRBJ1-6

CDR3 protein: CATSRDVYRDF
CDR3 DNA: TGTGCCACCAGCAGAGATGTTTACAGGGATTTT
V gene: TRBV15
clone size: NA
D gene: NA
J gene: TRBJ1-4

CDR3 protein: CASSMTEANEKLFF
CDR3 DNA: TGTGCCAGTAGTATGACCGAAGCTAATGAAAAACTGTTTTTT
V gene: TRBV19
clone size: many
D gene: NA
J gene: TRBJ1-4

CDR3 protein: CASSPGTANEELFF
CDR3 DNA: TGTGCCAGCAGCCCCGGGACAGCTAATGAAGAACTGTTTTTT
V gene: TRBV5-6
clone size: NA
D gene: TRBD1
J gene: TRBJ1-4

CDR3 protein: CASSLGAPSYEQYF
CDR3 DNA: TGCGCCAGCAGCTTGGGGGCGCCGAGCTACGAGCAGTACTTC
V gene: TRBV5-1
clone size: many
D gene: NA
J gene: TRBJ2-7

CDR3 protein: CATSGTGEQYF
CDR3 DNA: TGTGCCACCAGTGGGACAGGGGAGCAATACTTC
V gene: TRBV24-1
clone size: many
D gene: TRBD1
J gene: TRBJ2-7

CDR3 protein: CSAGGGVGAYEQYF
CDR3 DNA: TGCAGTGCTGGTGGAGGGGTCGGCGCCTACGAGCAGTACTTC
V gene: TRBV20-1
clone size: NA
D gene: NA
J gene: TRBJ2-7

CDR3 protein: CASSKPGQGFEKLFF
CDR3 DNA: TGTGCCAGCAGTAAGCCGGGACAGGGGTTTGAAAAACTGTTTTTT
V gene: TRBV28
clone size: NA
D gene: TRBD1
J gene: TRBJ1-4

CDR3 protein: CASSQRDSADYEQYF
CDR3 DNA: TGCGCCAGCAGCCAGAGGGATAGCGCGGACTACGAGCAGTACTTC
V gene: TRBV4-1
clone size: NA
D gene: NA
J gene: TRBJ2-7

CDR3 protein: CASSLEFWDSNEQYF
CDR3 DNA: TGCGCCAGCAGCTTGGAGTTTTGGGACAGTAACGAGCAGTACTTC
V gene: TRBV5-1
clone size: NA
D gene: TRBD1
J gene: TRBJ2-7

CDR3 protein: CASSPGKAGELFF
CDR3 DNA: TGTGCCAGCAGCCCGGGGAAGGCCGGGGAGCTGTTTTTT
V gene: TRBV12-3/TRBV12-4
clone size: few
D gene: NA
J gene: TRBJ2-2

CDR3 protein: CASSSYSQGTEAFF
CDR3 DNA: TGTGCCAGCAGTTCTTACTCTCAGGGGACTGAAGCTTTCTTT
V gene: TRBV28
clone size: few
D gene: NA
J gene: TRBJ1-1

CDR3 protein: CASSSPQGAGANVLTF
CDR3 DNA: TGTGCCAGCAGTTCCCCACAGGGGGCTGGGGCCAACGTCCTGACTTTC
V gene: TRBV28
clone size: few
D gene: TRBD1
J gene: TRBJ2-6

CDR3 protein: CASSGQPNAFF
CDR3 DNA: TGTGCCAGCAGCGGACAGCCGAACGCTTTCTTT
V gene: TRBV12-3/TRBV12-4
clone size: NA
D gene: NA
J gene: TRBJ1-1

CDR3 protein: CASSLAYNSGRQSSYEQYF
CDR3 DNA: TGCGCCAGCAGCTTGGCCTACAATAGCGGGAGGCAGAGCTCCTACGAGCAGTACTTC
V gene: TRBV5-1
clone size: many
D gene: TRBD2
J gene: TRBJ2-7

CDR3 protein: CASSLSFGQGNQPQHF
CDR3 DNA: TGTGCCAGCAGTTTATCTTTCGGACAGGGGAATCAGCCCCAGCATTTT
V gene: TRBV12-3/TRBV12-4
clone size: NA
D gene: TRBD1
J gene: TRBJ1-5

CDR3 protein: CSGALTQYF
CDR3 DNA: TGCAGCGGCGCCTTGACACAGTACTTC
V gene: TRBV29-1
clone size: NA
D gene: NA
J gene: TRBJ2-5

CDR3 protein: CASSLGPGLNEAFF
CDR3 DNA: TGTGCCAGCAGTTTAGGGCCAGGACTTAATGAAGCTTTCTTT
V gene: TRBV12-3/TRBV12-4
clone size: few
D gene: NA
J gene: TRBJ1-1

CDR3 protein: CATQGGGDEQYF
CDR3 DNA: TGTGCCACCCAAGGGGGAGGAGACGAGCAGTACTTC
V gene: TRBV10-3
clone size: few
D gene: NA
J gene: TRBJ2-7

CDR3 protein: CASSNERTASNQPQHF
CDR3 DNA: TGTGCCAGCAGCAATGAAAGGACGGCTAGCAATCAGCCCCAGCATTTT
V gene: TRBV7-9
clone size: many
D gene: NA
J gene: TRBJ1-5

CDR3 protein: CASSSREDGYTF
CDR3 DNA: TGTGCCAGCAGCTCAAGGGAAGATGGCTACACCTTC
V gene: TRBV7-9
clone size: many
D gene: NA
J gene: TRBJ1-2

CDR3 protein: CASVTSGTGELFF
CDR3 DNA: TGTGCCAGCGTCACCAGCGGGACCGGGGAGCTGTTTTTT
V gene: TRBV7-6
clone size: NA
D gene: NA
J gene: TRBJ2-2

CDR3 protein: CASSQGRDSTYEQYF
CDR3 DNA: TGCGCCAGCAGCCAAGGGAGGGACAGTACCTACGAGCAGTACTTC
V gene: TRBV4-3
clone size: many
D gene: NA
J gene: TRBJ2-7

CDR3 protein: CASSLSGLVSGYTF
CDR3 DNA: TGTGCCAGCAGCTTGTCAGGGTTGGTCTCTGGCTACACCTTC
V gene: TRBV5-4
clone size: few
D gene: NA
J gene: TRBJ1-2

CDR3 protein: CSANGPANTEAFF
CDR3 DNA: TGCAGTGCTAATGGGCCGGCGAACACTGAAGCTTTCTTT
V gene: TRBV20-1
clone size: few
D gene: NA
J gene: TRBJ1-1

CDR3 protein: CASSLDRDHTEAFF
CDR3 DNA: TGCGCCAGCAGCCTGGACAGGGATCACACTGAAGCTTTCTTT
V gene: TRBV10-2
clone size: many
D gene: TRBD1
J gene: TRBJ1-1

CDR3 protein: CATDKTGSSGNTIYF
CDR3 DNA: TGTGCCACCGACAAGACAGGGAGCTCTGGAAACACCATATATTTT
V gene: TRBV10-3
clone size: many
D gene: TRBD1
J gene: TRBJ1-3

CDR3 protein: CASSTTSGNTGELFF
CDR3 DNA: TGCGCCAGCAGCACGACTAGCGGAAACACCGGGGAGCTGTTTTTT
V gene: TRBV5-1
clone size: NA
D gene: TRBD2
J gene: TRBJ2-2

CDR3 protein: CASSPGDVDSNQPQHF
CDR3 DNA: TGTGCCAGCAGCCCAGGGGACGTTGATAGCAATCAGCCCCAGCATTTT
V gene: TRBV7-9
clone size: NA
D gene: NA
J gene: TRBJ1-5

CDR3 protein: CASRQGMRSNQPQHF
CDR3 DNA: TGTGCCAGCAGACAGGGTATGCGGAGCAATCAGCCCCAGCATTTT
V gene: TRBV7-8
clone size: few
D gene: NA
J gene: TRBJ1-5

CDR3 protein: CASSYSTSGDEETQYF
CDR3 DNA: TGTGCCAGCAGTTACTCGACTAGCGGGGATGAAGAGACCCAGTACTTC
V gene: TRBV6-5
clone size: many
D gene: TRBD2
J gene: TRBJ2-5

CDR3 protein: CASGRGVGGIYEQYF
CDR3 DNA: TGTGCCAGCGGGCGCGGTGTGGGGGGCATCTACGAGCAGTACTTC
V gene: TRBV12-3/TRBV12-4
clone size: few
D gene: NA
J gene: TRBJ2-7

CDR3 protein: CAWSRRVGGTSRYEQYF
CDR3 DNA: TGTGCCTGGAGTAGAAGAGTGGGGGGCACCTCTCGCTACGAGCAGTACTTC
V gene: TRBV30
clone size: NA
D gene: NA
J gene: TRBJ2-7

CDR3 protein: CASSWSGRSDTQYF
CDR3 DNA: TGTGCCAGCAGCTGGAGCGGGAGGTCAGATACGCAGTATTTT
V gene: TRBV7-3
clone size: NA
D gene: TRBD2
J gene: TRBJ2-3

CDR3 protein: CATTGGGSQETQYF
CDR3 DNA: TGTGCCACCACTGGAGGCGGGAGTCAAGAGACCCAGTACTTC
V gene: TRBV10-3
clone size: NA
D gene: TRBD2
J gene: TRBJ2-5

CDR3 protein: CASSGRGTGRKETQYF
CDR3 DNA: TGTGCCAGCAGTGGAAGAGGGACAGGCCGTAAGGAGACCCAGTACTTC
V gene: TRBV12-3/TRBV12-4
clone size: NA
D gene: TRBD1
J gene: TRBJ2-5

CDR3 protein: CASGGGSLQETQHF
CDR3 DNA: TGTGCCAGCGGCGGGGGGAGCCTCCAAGAGACCCAGCATTTT
V gene: TRBV9
clone size: NA
D gene: NA
J gene: TRBJ1-5

CDR3 protein: CSARGLASDTQYF
CDR3 DNA: TGCAGTGCTAGAGGACTAGCATCAGATACGCAGTATTTT
V gene: TRBV20-1
clone size: few
D gene: TRBD2
J gene: TRBJ2-3

CDR3 protein: CAIAAGGNEQFF
CDR3 DNA: TGTGCCATCGCAGCGGGGGGTAATGAGCAGTTCTTC
V gene: TRBV10-3
clone size: NA
D gene: TRBD2
J gene: TRBJ2-1

CDR3 protein: CAIRAGTAGELFF
CDR3 DNA: TGTGCCATCCGGGCCGGGACAGCCGGGGAGCTGTTTTTT
V gene: TRBV10-3
clone size: many
D gene: TRBD1
J gene: TRBJ2-2

CDR3 protein: CASSGDLQETQYF
CDR3 DNA: TGTGCCAGCAGCGGGGACCTCCAAGAGACCCAGTACTTC
V gene: TRBV7-2
clone size: many
D gene: NA
J gene: TRBJ2-5

CDR3 protein: CASTHSWVTGELFF
CDR3 DNA: TGTGCCAGCACCCACTCCTGGGTCACCGGGGAGCTGTTTTTT
V gene: TRBV6-2/TRBV6-3
clone size: NA
D gene: NA
J gene: TRBJ2-2

CDR3 protein: CASRSGTGTLETQYF
CDR3 DNA: TGTGCCAGCAGGTCTGGGACAGGGACCTTAGAGACCCAGTACTTC
V gene: TRBV7-8
clone size: NA
D gene: TRBD1
J gene: TRBJ2-5

CDR3 protein: CASSPTPLAAPGEAFF
CDR3 DNA: TGTGCCAGCAGCCCCACACCCCTAGCAGCGCCCGGTGAAGCTTTCTTT
V gene: TRBV5-6
clone size: NA
D gene: NA
J gene: TRBJ1-1

CDR3 protein: CSVEAPRLAGDSQETQYF
CDR3 DNA: TGCAGCGTTGAAGCCCCGAGGCTAGCGGGAGACTCCCAAGAGACCCAGTACTTC
V gene: TRBV29-1
clone size: many
D gene: TRBD2
J gene: TRBJ2-5

CDR3 protein: CASSVTGVDSPLHF
CDR3 DNA: TGTGCCAGCAGCGTGACAGGTGTGGATTCACCCCTCCACTTT
V gene: TRBV9
clone size: NA
D gene: NA
J gene: TRBJ1-6

CDR3 protein: CSARRGAVNTEAFF
CDR3 DNA: TGCAGTGCTAGGCGAGGGGCAGTGAACACTGAAGCTTTCTTT
V gene: TRBV20-1
clone size: few
D gene: NA
J gene: TRBJ1-1

CDR3 protein: CASSSRGQGVNSEAFF
CDR3 DNA: TGTGCCAGCAGCTCGAGGGGGCAGGGGGTAAACAGTGAAGCTTTCTTT
V gene: TRBV7-8
clone size: once
D gene: TRBD1
J gene: TRBJ1-1

CDR3 protein: CASSLRQGARNEKLFF
CDR3 DNA: TGCGCCAGCAGCTTGCGTCAGGGGGCGCGAAATGAAAAACTGTTTTTT
V gene: TRBV5-1
clone size: many
D gene: TRBD1
J gene: TRBJ1-4

CDR3 protein: CASSESGQGYEQYF
CDR3 DNA: TGCGCCAGCAGTGAGTCGGGACAGGGTTACGAGCAGTACTTC
V gene: TRBV10-2
clone size: NA
D gene: TRBD1
J gene: TRBJ2-7

CDR3 protein: CAAHPSGANTEAFF
CDR3 DNA: TGTGCCGCCCACCCTTCAGGGGCCAACACTGAAGCTTTCTTT
V gene: TRBV10-3
clone size: many
D gene: NA
J gene: TRBJ1-1

CDR3 protein: CSARKGRTNQPQHF
CDR3 DNA: TGCAGTGCCAGAAAGGGACGGACAAATCAGCCCCAGCATTTT
V gene: TRBV20-1
clone size: many
D gene: NA
J gene: TRBJ1-5

CDR3 protein: CATSRDWGRAGEQYF
CDR3 DNA: TGTGCCACCAGCAGAGATTGGGGCAGGGCTGGAGAGCAGTACTTC
V gene: TRBV15
clone size: NA
D gene: NA
J gene: TRBJ2-7